This T cell receptor beta chain was recorded in a study of T cells after yellow fever vaccination. This clonotype has a count of ten or more. TCRdb independently ran MiXCR on the 5' RACE reads; one entry per CDR3 protein. The top ten hold 15% of the sample, which has about 400,000 distinct CDR3 sequences, about 6% seen once. V dropped 4 bases and J dropped 1 base, with 8 bases sitting between them. This CDR3 has 13 amino acids. Germline values: CDR1 LGHNA, CDR2 YSLEER. Sequenced material: PBMCs, taken 5 days after the yellow fever booster vaccination. The receptor's source is a man aged 25 to 40 who received the YFV17D yellow fever vaccine. The J gene is TRBJ2-7, the V gene TRBV4-3; D unclear. Written as DNA, the CDR3 is TGCGCCAGCAGCCGTGAGAGGTCCTACGAGCAGTACTTC. Translation: CASSRERSYEQYF.